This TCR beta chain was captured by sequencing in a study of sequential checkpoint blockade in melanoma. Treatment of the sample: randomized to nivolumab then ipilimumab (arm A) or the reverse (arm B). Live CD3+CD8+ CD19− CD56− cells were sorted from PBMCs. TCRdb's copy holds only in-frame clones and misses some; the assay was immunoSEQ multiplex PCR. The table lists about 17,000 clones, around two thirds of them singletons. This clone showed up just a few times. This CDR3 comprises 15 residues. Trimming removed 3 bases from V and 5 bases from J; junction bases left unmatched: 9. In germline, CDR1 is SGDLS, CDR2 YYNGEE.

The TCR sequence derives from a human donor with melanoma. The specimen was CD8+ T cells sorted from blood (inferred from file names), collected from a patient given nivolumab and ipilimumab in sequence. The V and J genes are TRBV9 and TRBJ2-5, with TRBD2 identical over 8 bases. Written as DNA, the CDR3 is TGTGCCAGCAGCGAATGGGGGGCGGGAGGTGAGACCCAGTACTTC. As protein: CASSEWGAGGETQYF.